This T cell receptor (beta chain) came from a study of T cell responses to AZD1222 COVID-19 vaccine. Study-level results: Increases in Spike-specific TCR breadth and depth were seen after two AZD1222 doses. Dominant at 160-218 and 743-854, vaccine-associated CD4 TCRs also spanned spike.

Generated by immunoSEQ multiplex PCR, the TCRdb table keeps only in-frame clones and is missing some. Here the sample spans fewer than 110,000 clones, approximately 90% being singletons. As regards this clone: The antigen remains undetermined.

The V segment lost 6 bases and the J segment 0 bases; nucleotides outside the gene matches: 11. Germline V CDR1 and CDR2: MNHEY, SMNVEV (reference sequence). The CDR3 length is 17 residues. The sample in question was peripheral blood, obtained on day 0 of AZD1222 vaccination. The sequence was collected from an adult in good health. V usage is TRBV27 and J usage is TRBJ2-1; 7 bases fit TRBD1. CDR3 sequence reads: CASSLRQGFYSYNEQFF. The CDR3 bases are TGTGCCAGCAGCCTTCGACAGGGTTTCTACTCCTACAATGAGCAGTTCTTC.